This T cell receptor (beta chain) was documented in a study of blood T cell repertoires in COVID-19. Overall study context: Both acute and convalescent COVID-19 samples were obtained from the United States, Italy and Spain. The cDNA or gDNA used as material had been derived from T cells, B-cell-depleted T cells, or PBMCs.

In the study's own analysis: By means of reference gene primer amplification, nucleated cell counts were estimated. The method was immunoSEQ multiplex PCR; TCRdb's version includes in-frame clones alone and lacks a portion of them. V, J and clone size derive from that table, while D and trimming were established from the DNA sequence. The sample has a few hundred thousand clones, just over 85% seen once. The sequence was obtained from a woman aged 25 to 39 with active or convalescent COVID-19. The sequenced sample consisted of peripheral blood.

The CDR3 region has the DNA TGCGCCAGCAGCTTGGTGGGACAGGGGGGCACAGATACGCAGTATTTT. Amino acid sequence: CASSLVGQGGTDTQYF. The chain uses TRBV5-1 and TRBJ2-3; TRBD1 agrees at 11 bases. Germline CDR1 SGHRS, CDR2 YFSETQ. With 0 bases clipped from V and 1 base from J, the junction kept 1 base outside the gene matches. The CDR3 loop spans 16 amino acids.